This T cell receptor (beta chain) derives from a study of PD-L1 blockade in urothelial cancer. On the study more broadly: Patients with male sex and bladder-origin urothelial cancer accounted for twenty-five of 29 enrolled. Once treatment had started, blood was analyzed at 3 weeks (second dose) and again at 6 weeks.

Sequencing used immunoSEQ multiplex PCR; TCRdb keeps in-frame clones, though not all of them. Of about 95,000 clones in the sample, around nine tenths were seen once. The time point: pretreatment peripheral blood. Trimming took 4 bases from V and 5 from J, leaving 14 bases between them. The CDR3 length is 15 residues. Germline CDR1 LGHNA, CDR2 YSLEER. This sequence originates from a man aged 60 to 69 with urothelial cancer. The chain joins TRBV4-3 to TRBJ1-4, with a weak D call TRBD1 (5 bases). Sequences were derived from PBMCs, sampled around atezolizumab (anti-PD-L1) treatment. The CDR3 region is CASSPRVGGNEKLFF. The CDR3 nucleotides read TGCGCCAGCAGCCCCCGGGTCGGGGGGAATGAAAAACTGTTTTTT.